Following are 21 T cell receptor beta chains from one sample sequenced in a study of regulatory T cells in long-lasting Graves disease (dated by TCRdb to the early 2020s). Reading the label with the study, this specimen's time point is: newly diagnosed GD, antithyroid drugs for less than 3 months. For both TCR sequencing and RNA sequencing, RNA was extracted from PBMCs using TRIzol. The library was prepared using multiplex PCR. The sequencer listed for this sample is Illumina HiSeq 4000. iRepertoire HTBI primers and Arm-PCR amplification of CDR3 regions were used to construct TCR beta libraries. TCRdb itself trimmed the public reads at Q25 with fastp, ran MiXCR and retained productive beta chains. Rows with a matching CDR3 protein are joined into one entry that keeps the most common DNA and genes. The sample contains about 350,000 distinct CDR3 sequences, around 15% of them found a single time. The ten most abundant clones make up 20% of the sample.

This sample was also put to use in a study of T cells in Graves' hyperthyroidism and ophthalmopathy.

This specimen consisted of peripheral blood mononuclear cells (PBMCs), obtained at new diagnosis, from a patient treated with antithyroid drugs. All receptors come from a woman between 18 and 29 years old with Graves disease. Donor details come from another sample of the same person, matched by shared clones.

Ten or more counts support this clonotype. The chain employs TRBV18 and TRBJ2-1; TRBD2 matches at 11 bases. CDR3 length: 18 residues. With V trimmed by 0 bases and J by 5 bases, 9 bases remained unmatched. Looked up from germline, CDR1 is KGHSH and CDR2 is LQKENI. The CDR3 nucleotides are TGTGCCAGCTCACCACCGATGGCTAGCGGGAGGACTAACAATGAGCAGTTCTTC. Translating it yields CASSPPMASGRTNNEQFF. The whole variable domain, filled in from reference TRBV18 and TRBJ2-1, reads NAGVMQNPRHLVRRRGQEARLRCSPMKGHSHVYWYRQLPEEGLKFMVYLQKENIIDESGMPKERFSAEFPKEGPSILRIQQVVRGDSAAYFCASSPPMASGRTNNEQFFGPGTRLTVL.

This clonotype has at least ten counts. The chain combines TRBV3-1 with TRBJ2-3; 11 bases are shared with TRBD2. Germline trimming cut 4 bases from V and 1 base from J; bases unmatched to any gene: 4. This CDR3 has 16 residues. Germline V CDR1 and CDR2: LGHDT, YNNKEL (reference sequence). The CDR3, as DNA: TGTGCCAGCAGCCCCGTACTAGCGGGAGGCACAGATACGCAGTATTTT. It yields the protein CASSPVLAGGTDTQYF.

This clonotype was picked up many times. Written as DNA, the CDR3 is TGTGCCTGGAGTGTAAAGGGAGGCTCCTCTGGAAACACCATATATTTT. Residues: CAWSVKGGSSGNTIYF. The chain uses TRBV30 and TRBJ1-3, with D unresolved. Trimming took 0 bases from V and 0 from J, leaving 12 bases between them. CDR3 length equals 16 residues. Per the germline V gene, CDR1 is GTSNPN and CDR2 is SVGIG (reference sequence).

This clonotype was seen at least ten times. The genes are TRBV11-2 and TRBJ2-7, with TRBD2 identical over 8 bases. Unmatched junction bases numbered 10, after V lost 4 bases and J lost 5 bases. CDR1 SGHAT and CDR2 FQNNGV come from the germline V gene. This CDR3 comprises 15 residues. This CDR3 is CASSSRGAGVHEQYF. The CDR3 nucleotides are TGTGCCAGCAGCTCCAGGGGAGCGGGAGTCCACGAGCAGTACTTC.

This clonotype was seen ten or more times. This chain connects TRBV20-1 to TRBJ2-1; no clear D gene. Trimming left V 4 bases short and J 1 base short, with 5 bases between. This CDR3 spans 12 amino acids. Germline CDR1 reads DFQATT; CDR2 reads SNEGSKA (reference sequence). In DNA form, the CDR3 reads TGCAGTGCTAAGGGTTCCTACAATGAGCAGTTCTTC. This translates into CSAKGSYNEQFF.

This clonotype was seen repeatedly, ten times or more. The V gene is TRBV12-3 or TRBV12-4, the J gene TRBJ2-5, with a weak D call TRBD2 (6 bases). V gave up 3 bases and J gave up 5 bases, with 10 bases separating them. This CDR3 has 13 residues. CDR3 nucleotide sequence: TGTGCCAGCAGTTTCCCGGGAGTGGAGACCCAGTACTTC. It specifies CASSFPGVETQYF.

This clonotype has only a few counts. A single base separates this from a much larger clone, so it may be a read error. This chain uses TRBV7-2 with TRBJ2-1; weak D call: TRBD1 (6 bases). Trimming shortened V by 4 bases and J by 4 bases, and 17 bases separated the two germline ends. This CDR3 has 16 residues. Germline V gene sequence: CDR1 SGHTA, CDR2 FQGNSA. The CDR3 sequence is CTSSSDVRTVYNEQFF. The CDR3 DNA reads TGTACCAGCAGCTCCGACGTCAGGACAGTGTACAATGAGCAGTTCTTC.

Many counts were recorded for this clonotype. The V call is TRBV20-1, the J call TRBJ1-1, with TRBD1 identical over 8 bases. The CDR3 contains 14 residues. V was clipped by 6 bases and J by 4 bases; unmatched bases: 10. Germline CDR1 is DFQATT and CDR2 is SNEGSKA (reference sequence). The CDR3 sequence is CSARFGQGSTEAFF. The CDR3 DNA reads TGCAGTGCACGATTCGGACAGGGATCCACTGAAGCTTTCTTT.

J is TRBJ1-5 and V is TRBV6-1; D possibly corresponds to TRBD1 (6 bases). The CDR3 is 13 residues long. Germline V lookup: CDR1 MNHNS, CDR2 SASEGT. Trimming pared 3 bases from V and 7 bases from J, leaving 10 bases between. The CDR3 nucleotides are TGTGCCAGCAGTGATGAGCAGGGGCAGCCCCAGCATTTT. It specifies CASSDEQGQPQHF.

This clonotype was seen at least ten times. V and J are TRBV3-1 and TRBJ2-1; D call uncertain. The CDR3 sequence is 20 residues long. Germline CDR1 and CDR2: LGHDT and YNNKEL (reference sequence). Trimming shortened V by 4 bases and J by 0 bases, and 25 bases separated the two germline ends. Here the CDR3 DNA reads TGTGCCAGCAGCCTCGCCTTAAGTGGGCGGCGCTCGAGCTCCTACAATGAGCAGTTCTTC. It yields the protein CASSLALSGRRSSSYNEQFF.

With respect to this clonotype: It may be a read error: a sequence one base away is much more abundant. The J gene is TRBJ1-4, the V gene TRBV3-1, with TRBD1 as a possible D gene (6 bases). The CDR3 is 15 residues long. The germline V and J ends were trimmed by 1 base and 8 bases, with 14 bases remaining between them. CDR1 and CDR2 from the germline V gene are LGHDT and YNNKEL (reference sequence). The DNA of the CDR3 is TGTGCCAGCAGCCAAGCAGGGGCGGAAAGCGAAAAACTGTTTTTT. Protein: CASSQAGAESEKLFF.

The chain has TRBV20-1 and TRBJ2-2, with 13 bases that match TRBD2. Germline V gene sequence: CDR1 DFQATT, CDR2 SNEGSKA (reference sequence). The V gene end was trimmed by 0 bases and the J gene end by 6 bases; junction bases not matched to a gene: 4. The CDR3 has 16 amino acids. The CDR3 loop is CSARDPGLAGAGELFF. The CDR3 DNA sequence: TGCAGTGCTAGAGATCCAGGACTAGCGGGAGCCGGGGAGCTGTTTTTT.

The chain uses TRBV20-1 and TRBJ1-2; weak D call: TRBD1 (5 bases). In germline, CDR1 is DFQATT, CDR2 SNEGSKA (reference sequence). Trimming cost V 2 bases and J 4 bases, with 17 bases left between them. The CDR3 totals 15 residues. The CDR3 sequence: CSARNKGSISYGYTF. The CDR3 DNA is TGCAGTGCTAGAAACAAGGGGAGCATATCCTATGGCTACACCTTC.

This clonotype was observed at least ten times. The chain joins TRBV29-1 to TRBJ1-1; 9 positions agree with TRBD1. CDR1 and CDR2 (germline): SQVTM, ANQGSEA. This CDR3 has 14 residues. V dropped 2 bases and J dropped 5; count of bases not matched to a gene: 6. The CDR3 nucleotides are TGCAGCGTTGAACGACAGGGGGGAGGGACTGAAGCTTTCTTT. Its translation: CSVERQGGGTEAFF.

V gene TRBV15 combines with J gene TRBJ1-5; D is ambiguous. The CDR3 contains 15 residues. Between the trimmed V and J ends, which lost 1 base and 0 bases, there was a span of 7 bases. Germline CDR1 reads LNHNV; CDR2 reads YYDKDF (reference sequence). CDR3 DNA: TGTGCCACCAGCAGAGTAATGGATAGCAATCAGCCCCAGCATTTT. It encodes CATSRVMDSNQPQHF. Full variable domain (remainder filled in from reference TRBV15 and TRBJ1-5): DAMVIQNPRYQVTQFGKPVTLSCSQTLNHNVMYWYQQKSSQAPKLLFHYYDKDFNNEADTPDNFQSRRPNTSFCFLDIRSPGLGDTAMYLCATSRVMDSNQPQHFGDGTRLSIL.

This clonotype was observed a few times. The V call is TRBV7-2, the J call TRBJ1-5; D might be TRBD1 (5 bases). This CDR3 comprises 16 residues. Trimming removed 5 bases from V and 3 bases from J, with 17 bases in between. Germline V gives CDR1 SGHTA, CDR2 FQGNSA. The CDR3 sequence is CASSLEGPQINQPQHF. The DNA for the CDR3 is TGTGCCAGCAGCCTAGAGGGGCCACAGATCAATCAGCCCCAGCATTTT.

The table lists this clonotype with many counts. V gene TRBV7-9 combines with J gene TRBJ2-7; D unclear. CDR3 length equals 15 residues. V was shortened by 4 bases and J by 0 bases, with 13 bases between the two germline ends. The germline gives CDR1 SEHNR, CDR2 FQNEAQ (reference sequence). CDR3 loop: CASSSSRTDSYEQYF. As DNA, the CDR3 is TGTGCCAGCAGCTCTTCCCGGACGGACTCCTACGAGCAGTACTTC.

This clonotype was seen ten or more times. This CDR3 reads CSARGRASAYNEQFF. Written as DNA, the CDR3 is TGCAGTGCTAGAGGGCGGGCTAGCGCCTACAATGAGCAGTTCTTC. The V and J genes are TRBV20-1 and TRBJ2-1; D is possibly TRBD2 (6 bases). CDR1 and CDR2 from the germline V gene are DFQATT and SNEGSKA (reference sequence). The V end was cut by 1 base, the J end by 2 bases, with 12 bases between. The CDR3 is 15 amino acids.

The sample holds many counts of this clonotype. Written as DNA, the CDR3 is TGTGCCAGCAGCTTGGATACGAGGCGCGAGCAGTACTTC. Translating gives CASSLDTRREQYF. This chain connects TRBV7-9 to TRBJ2-7; D not resolved. Trimming took 3 bases from V and 6 from J, leaving 12 bases between them. This CDR3 region has 13 residues. Germline CDR1 reads SEHNR; CDR2 reads FQNEAQ (reference sequence). Looking up the rest from reference TRBV7-9 and TRBJ2-7 gives the full variable domain: DTGVSQNPRHKITKRGQNVTFRCDPISEHNRLYWYRQTLGQGPEFLTYFQNEAQLEKSRLLSDRFSAERPKGSFSTLEIQRTEQGDSAMYLCASSLDTRREQYFGPGTRLTVT.

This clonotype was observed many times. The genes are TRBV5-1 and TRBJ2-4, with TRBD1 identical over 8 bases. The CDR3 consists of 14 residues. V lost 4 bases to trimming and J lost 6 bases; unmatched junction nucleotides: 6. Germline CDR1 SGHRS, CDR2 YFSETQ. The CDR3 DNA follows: TGCGCCAGCAGCGACACCACAGGGGGAAACATTCAGTACTTC. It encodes CASSDTTGGNIQYF.

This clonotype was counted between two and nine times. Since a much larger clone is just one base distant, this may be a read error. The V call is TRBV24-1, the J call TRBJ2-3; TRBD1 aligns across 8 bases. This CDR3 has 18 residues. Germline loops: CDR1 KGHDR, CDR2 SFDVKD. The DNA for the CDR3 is TGTGCCACCAGTGATCCTCGGACAGGGATATTCGGGGCAGATATGCAGTATTTT. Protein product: CATSDPRTGIFGADMQYF.